The 22 T cell receptor beta chains given below trace back to one sample, sequenced in a study of blood T cell repertoires in COVID-19. Here immunoSEQ multiplex PCR was the method, and the copy in TCRdb shows in-frame clones only, minus some. Among a few hundred thousand clones, around nine tenths were seen once, and the ten largest hold under 15%. The sequenced sample was peripheral blood. The source of these receptors is a woman aged 55-70 years with acute or convalescent COVID-19.

The rearrangement uses TRBV28 and TRBJ2-5; TRBD2 agrees at 7 bases. Germline V gene data show CDR1 as MDHEN and CDR2 as SYDVKM. This CDR3 comprises 17 residues. The J segment lost 2 bases and the V segment lost 6 bases, leaving 15 bases of the junction unmatched. This chain's CDR3 is CASSTFLEAGIQETQYF. The CDR3 coding sequence is TGTGCCAGCAGCACTTTCCTAGAAGCGGGGATTCAAGAGACCCAGTACTTC.

This clone has only one observation. The chain joins TRBV9 to TRBJ1-2; D is possibly TRBD1 (6 bases). Germline lookup yields CDR1 SGDLS and CDR2 YYNGEE. Trimming pared 0 bases from V and 4 bases from J, leaving 13 bases between. The CDR3 length is 15 residues. The CDR3 DNA reads TGTGCCAGCAGCGTAGGCGGGGGCGAAGGCTATGGCTACACCTTC. Translating gives CASSVGGGEGYGYTF.

The chain recombines TRBV11-1 with TRBJ1-1, with 8 nucleotides matching TRBD1. Trimming took 0 bases from V and 6 from J; bases not matched to a gene: 9. The CDR3 is 16 residues long. The germline gives CDR1 SGHAT, CDR2 FQDESV (reference sequence). For the CDR3, the DNA is TGTGCCAGCAGCTTAGCCGACAGGGGCTACGCCCCTGAAGCTTTCTTT. This translates into CASSLADRGYAPEAFF.

The J gene is TRBJ1-5, the V gene TRBV10-2; D not certain. The CDR3 runs to 16 residues. The V and J ends lost 5 bases and 0 bases respectively, with 14 bases between them. CDR1 and CDR2 (germline): WSHSY, SAAADI. The CDR3, as DNA: TGCGCCAGCAGTCACTCCCGGGTCTTTAGCAATCAGCCCCAGCATTTT. It encodes CASSHSRVFSNQPQHF.

The chain has TRBV6-1 and TRBJ1-2; no definite D call. This CDR3 contains 14 residues. The germline V gene encodes CDR1 MNHNS and CDR2 SASEGT. Trimming removed 2 bases at V and 7 bases at J, with 14 bases between. The DNA of the CDR3 is TGTGCCAGCAGTGAAATGTCCTCCTCGGGTGGCTACACCTTC. Translation: CASSEMSSSGGYTF.

Turning to this clone: The same CDR3 also results from other DNA sequences found in this sample. This chain links TRBV7-9 with TRBJ1-1, with 8 positions matching TRBD1. J was trimmed by 2 bases and V by 4 bases; bases with no gene match: 3. CDR1 is SEHNR and CDR2 is FQNEAQ in the germline V gene (reference sequence). The CDR3 spans 14 residues. The CDR3 protein is CASSSDRGNTEAFF. In DNA form, the CDR3 reads TGTGCCAGCAGCTCTGACAGGGGTAACACTGAAGCTTTCTTT.

The rearrangement uses TRBV6-4 and TRBJ2-3; the match to TRBD1 covers 8 bases. After removal of 5 bases from V and 3 bases from J, the junction contained 4 bases not matched to a gene. The V gene's germline CDR1 is MRHNA and CDR2 SNTAGT. The CDR3 is 14 amino acids. The DNA for the CDR3 is TGTGCCAGCAGTTTGCAGGGGGCAACAGATACGCAGTATTTT. The encoded protein is CASSLQGATDTQYF.

This chain links TRBV24-1 with TRBJ2-2; possible D gene TRBD2, 6 bases. Per the germline V gene, CDR1 is KGHDR and CDR2 is SFDVKD. The ends were cut back, 4 bases at V and 2 bases at J, with 10 bases in the middle. The CDR3 covers 15 residues. The CDR3 DNA reads TGTGCCACCAGTGACGTAGCGGTAAACACCGGGGAGCTGTTTTTT. It yields the protein CATSDVAVNTGELFF.

This chain connects TRBV28 to TRBJ2-7; D ambiguous. The V gene's germline CDR1 is MDHEN and CDR2 SYDVKM. V lost 6 bases and J 2 bases, leaving 14 bases between the germline ends. The CDR3 runs to 14 residues. As DNA, the CDR3 is TGTGCCAGCAGGGGCCTCCCCATAACCTACGAGCAGTACTTC. Translating it yields CASRGLPITYEQYF. Full variable domain (rest looked up from reference TRBV28 and TRBJ2-7): DVKVTQSSRYLVKRTGEKVFLECVQDMDHENMFWYRQDPGLGLRLIYFSYDVKMKEKGDIPEGYSVSREKKERFSLILESASTNQTSMYLCASRGLPITYEQYFGPGTRLTVT.

This chain uses TRBV19 with TRBJ2-5, with TRBD2 matching 12 bases. V was clipped by 4 bases and J by 4 bases; unmatched bases: 7. The CDR3 spans 16 residues. The V gene's germline CDR1 is LNHDA and CDR2 SQIVND (reference sequence). The CDR3 protein is CASSTRLAGVLETQYF. CDR3 in DNA: TGTGCCAGTAGTACCAGACTAGCGGGGGTTCTAGAGACCCAGTACTTC.

This chain uses TRBV6-2 or TRBV6-3 with TRBJ1-1; TRBD1 is a possible D gene (6 bases). CDR1 is MNHEY and CDR2 is SVGEGT in the germline V gene. The CDR3 sequence is 14 residues long. V was trimmed by 4 bases and J by 0 bases, leaving 9 bases between them. The CDR3 region is CASSLHRVNTEAFF. In DNA form, the CDR3 reads TGTGCCAGCAGTTTACACAGGGTGAACACTGAAGCTTTCTTT.

The rearrangement joins TRBV6-2 or TRBV6-3 to TRBJ2-1; 12 nucleotides align to TRBD2. The CDR3 sequence is 16 residues long. V lost 5 bases and J lost 3; bases outside the gene matches: 5. Germline V gene lookup returns CDR1 MNHEY and CDR2 SVGEGT. The CDR3 here is CASSLGLAGIYNEQFF. The CDR3 coding sequence is TGTGCCAGCAGTCTCGGACTAGCGGGGATCTACAATGAGCAGTTCTTC.

V usage is TRBV24-1 and J usage is TRBJ1-6; 9 positions match TRBD1. Germline loops: CDR1 KGHDR, CDR2 SFDVKD. The junction had 4 bases not matched to a gene; V was cut back by 5 bases and J by 6 bases. This CDR3 comprises 15 residues. The CDR3 DNA follows: TGTGCCACCAGTGCCAGGGACAGGGCTAATTCACCCCTCCACTTT. Residues: CATSARDRANSPLHF.

J is TRBJ1-3 and V is TRBV4-1; 7 nucleotides line up with TRBD1. This CDR3 has 17 residues. The V gene's germline CDR1 is MGHRA and CDR2 YSYEKL. With V trimmed by 5 bases and J by 1 base, 11 bases remained unmatched. In DNA form, the CDR3 reads TGCGCCAGCAGCTGGGACAGTTCTGATCTATCTGGAAACACCATATATTTT. Its translation: CASSWDSSDLSGNTIYF.

The J gene is TRBJ1-3, the V gene TRBV19; D is ambiguous. V was trimmed by 1 base and J by 0 bases, leaving 10 bases between them. Germline V gene sequence: CDR1 LNHDA, CDR2 SQIVND (reference sequence). This CDR3 comprises 16 residues. The chain's CDR3 is CASSIATADSGNTIYF. DNA of the CDR3: TGTGCCAGTAGTATAGCCACAGCCGACTCTGGAAACACCATATATTTT.

The CDR3 nucleotides read TGTGCCAGCGGGGACATGATCAATCAGCCCCAGCATTTT. Translated: CASGDMINQPQHF. The V gene is TRBV28, the J gene TRBJ1-5, with a weak D call TRBD1 (6 bases). The CDR3 is 13 amino acids. With 8 bases removed from V and 3 bases from J, the gap between germline ends came to 11 bases. Germline CDR1 and CDR2: MDHEN and SYDVKM.

CDR3 nucleotides: TGTGCCAGCAGCTCCACGCGGGGGCCGTGGACCGGGGAGCTGTTTTTT. Its protein product is CASSSTRGPWTGELFF. The chain carries TRBV5-6 and TRBJ2-2; D might be TRBD2 (7 bases). The germline gives CDR1 SGHDT, CDR2 YYEEEE. Trimming removed 3 bases at V and 5 bases at J, with 17 bases between. There are 16 residues in the CDR3. Based on the CDR3 plus reference TRBV5-6 and TRBJ2-2, the full variable domain is DAGVTQSPTHLIKTRGQQVTLRCSPKSGHDTVSWYQQALGQGPQFIFQYYEEEERQRGNFPDRFSGHQFPNYSSELNVNALLLGDSALYLCASSSTRGPWTGELFFGEGSRLTVL.

This clone has just one count. V gene TRBV18 combines with J gene TRBJ1-5; the match to TRBD1 covers 7 bases. This CDR3 is 16 amino acids long. Germline trimming cut 8 bases from V and 7 bases from J; bases unmatched to any gene: 17. Germline loops: CDR1 KGHSH, CDR2 LQKENI. The DNA for the CDR3 is TGTGCCAGCAACCCCGGGACAGCCGAGGGGACCCAGCCCCAGCATTTT. Encoded protein: CASNPGTAEGTQPQHF.

This chain joins TRBV28 and TRBJ2-5; TRBD2 is a possible D gene (5 bases). Trimming cost V 5 bases and J 7 bases, with 8 bases left between them. The germline V gene has CDR1 MDHEN and CDR2 SYDVKM. This CDR3 region has 11 residues. The CDR3: CASSDRGTQYF. In DNA, the CDR3 is TGTGCCAGCAGTGATCGGGGGACCCAGTACTTC.

The V call is TRBV2, the J call TRBJ2-7, with unresolved D. The CDR3 is made up of 16 amino acids. Trimming shortened V by 2 bases and J by 1 base, and 15 bases separated the two germline ends. Germline lookup yields CDR1 SNHLY and CDR2 FYNNEI. The CDR3: CASSEKRTVYSYEQYF. The CDR3 DNA reads TGTGCCAGCAGTGAAAAACGCACAGTATATTCCTACGAGCAGTACTTC.

The chain links TRBV28 to TRBJ1-1; 9 positions match TRBD1. The V gene's germline CDR1 is MDHEN and CDR2 SYDVKM. This CDR3 has 13 amino acids. After removal of 10 bases from V and 10 bases from J, the junction contained 13 bases not matched to a gene. Here the CDR3 reads CATLGHRTGAAFF. The CDR3 nucleotides read TGTGCCACTCTTGGGCATAGGACAGGGGCAGCTTTCTTT.

V gene TRBV5-1 combines with J gene TRBJ2-7; D possibly corresponds to TRBD1 (5 bases). The CDR3 length is 13 residues. Germline V gives CDR1 SGHRS, CDR2 YFSETQ. The V end lost 0 bases, the J end lost 3 bases, and 7 bases lay between the germline ends. DNA of the CDR3: TGCGCCAGCAGCTTGGCAGGGTTCTACGAGCAGTACTTC. It encodes CASSLAGFYEQYF.